In this sample, the clone carrying this T cell receptor (beta chain) turned up many times. The antigen remains undetermined. This sample is part of a study of T cells in Graves' hyperthyroidism and ophthalmopathy. Looking at the study overall: Staff took peripheral blood when the initial diagnosis was made, before any treatment began. Study-level findings and limits: Ophthalmopathy, which appeared later, was predicted by the model a median approximately six months before onset.

Germline V CDR1 and CDR2: GTSNPN, SVGIG (reference sequence). The CDR3 sequence is 14 residues long. V lost 1 base to trimming and J lost 3 bases, with 10 bases between them. Hyperthyroidism was newly diagnosed in patients aged 18 to 65 (duration under 2 months). Criteria for exclusion of patients were uncontrolled infection, other autoimmune disease, pregnancy or lactation. Authors of the study amplified TCR beta CDR3 regions from RNA transcripts. When the TCR CDR3 underwent first-round RT-PCR, the HTBI primer set was used. Via MiXCR, TCRdb re-called the multiplex PCR reads, giving one row per CDR3 protein. Altogether about 500,000 distinct CDR3 sequences are present, under 15% being singletons, with the ten largest covering roughly 17%.

Sequenced input: blood. The sequence derives from a woman between 18 and 29 years old with Graves' hyperthyroidism. This chain uses TRBV30 with TRBJ1-3; D unresolved. This CDR3 reads CAWSGRPRGNTIYF. The DNA for the CDR3 is TGTGCCTGGAGTGGTAGACCTCGTGGAAACACCATATATTTT.